These 28 T cell receptor beta chains were all obtained from the same sample, sequenced in a study of neurological immune-mediated disorders. MiXCR was run by TCRdb on the 5' RACE reads, yielding one entry per CDR3 protein. This sample has approximately 82,000 distinct CDR3 sequences, with 2.5% to 3% found just once. Specimen: PBMCs. The origin of the receptors is a woman in her 30s with multiple sclerosis.

In its sample, this clonotype was seen many times. V and J are TRBV20-1 and TRBJ1-2; 8 nucleotides line up with TRBD1. This CDR3 contains 13 residues. The germline CDR1 and CDR2 sequences are DFQATT and SNEGSKA (reference sequence). Trimming took 2 bases from V and 6 from J; bases not matched to a gene: 5. The CDR3 bases are TGCAGTGCTAGATCGGGACAGGTTGATGGCTACACCTTC. It yields the protein CSARSGQVDGYTF.

In its sample, this clonotype was seen a few times. The rearrangement uses TRBV11-2 and TRBJ2-3; no reliable D call. The CDR3 consists of 15 residues. Deletions cut 1 base from V and 6 bases from J, with 14 bases between. CDR1 SGHAT and CDR2 FQNNGV come from the germline V gene. This CDR3 reads CASSLGAGAPDTQYF. In DNA, the CDR3 is TGTGCCAGCAGCTTAGGAGCAGGCGCCCCCGATACGCAGTATTTT.

As concerns this clonotype: It may be a read error: a sequence one base away is much more abundant. The chain employs TRBV27 and TRBJ1-5; 8 bases line up with TRBD1. Germline V CDR1 and CDR2: MNHEY, SMNVEV (reference sequence). The CDR3 sequence is 13 residues long. V lost 10 bases to trimming and J lost 7 bases; unmatched junction nucleotides: 9. CDR3 sequence reads: CATYQGARQPQHF. The CDR3 nucleotides are TGTGCCACGTACCAGGGGGCGCGACAGCCCCAGCATTTT.

The table lists this clonotype with many counts. V is TRBV7-2 and J is TRBJ2-3; maybe TRBD2 (5 bases). This CDR3 spans 16 amino acids. V lost 2 bases and J lost 6, with 18 bases in between. Germline loops: CDR1 SGHTA, CDR2 FQGNSA. The CDR3 DNA is TGTGCCAGCAGCTTATTAGTGGGAGATTTCATGGATACGCAGTATTTT. Amino acid sequence: CASSLLVGDFMDTQYF.

This clonotype was observed at least ten times. The chain links TRBV12-3 or TRBV12-4 to TRBJ2-1, with D perhaps matching TRBD2 (5 bases). The CDR3 length is 15 residues. V lost 2 bases, J lost 6 bases, and 14 bases lay in between. The DNA of the CDR3 is TGTGCCAGCAGTTTAATGCTAGGCGGGTCCAATGAGCAGTTCTTC. This gives the protein CASSLMLGGSNEQFF.

This clonotype was seen at least ten times. The V call is TRBV20-1, the J call TRBJ1-1; D is undetermined. Germline CDR1 and CDR2: DFQATT and SNEGSKA (reference sequence). This CDR3 region has 13 residues. The V and J ends lost 1 base and 3 bases respectively, with 9 bases between them. As DNA, the CDR3 is TGCAGTGCTAGAGTCGGCAGCTACACTGAAGCTTTCTTT. Residues: CSARVGSYTEAFF.

This clonotype has at least ten counts. The chain combines TRBV18 with TRBJ1-1, with a possible D match to TRBD1 (5 bases). V dropped 3 bases and J dropped 7 bases, with 9 bases sitting between them. The CDR3 contains 12 residues. Germline V gene lookup returns CDR1 KGHSH and CDR2 LQKENI. The CDR3 DNA reads as TGTGCCAGCTCACCCAGGGACTTTGAAGCTTTCTTT. Protein: CASSPRDFEAFF.

This clonotype has a count of ten or more. The chain joins TRBV12-3 or TRBV12-4 to TRBJ2-1; TRBD2 might be the D (6 bases). The CDR3 has 19 residues. V was pared by 5 bases and J by 1 base, with 24 bases between. Here the CDR3 DNA reads TGTGCCAGCAGTCCCCCAGGAGGGCGACGGGTAAGGTCCTACAATGAGCAGTTCTTC. Translation gives CASSPPGGRRVRSYNEQFF.

This clonotype was recorded a few times. This clone may be a read error of a much larger clone one base away. The chain couples TRBV11-2 to TRBJ2-7, with 8 bases identical to TRBD1. In germline, CDR1 is SGHAT, CDR2 FQNNGV. The length of the CDR3 is 14 residues. Trimming took 5 bases from V and 3 from J; bases not matched to a gene: 6. The CDR3 DNA sequence: TGTGCCAGCAGCCAATCAACAGGGGGCTACGAGCAGTACTTC. This sequence encodes CASSQSTGGYEQYF.

At least ten counts were recorded for this clonotype. J is TRBJ1-2 and V is TRBV24-1; tentative D call: TRBD1 (5 bases). V lost 0 bases, J lost 8 bases, and 12 bases lay in between. This CDR3 spans 14 amino acids. The germline V gene encodes CDR1 KGHDR and CDR2 SFDVKD. CDR3 nucleotide sequence: TGTGCCACCAGTGATTTGCTTGCAGGGATCGGCTACACCTTC. Encoded protein: CATSDLLAGIGYTF.

This clonotype showed up many times. The chain uses TRBV7-2 and TRBJ1-1; no clear D gene. The V gene's germline CDR1 is SGHTA and CDR2 FQGNSA. The CDR3 length is 15 residues. Trimming removed 1 base at V and 4 bases at J, with 13 bases between. In DNA, the CDR3 is TGTGCCAGCAGCTTAGGGGTGGGTACGGGCACTGAAGCTTTCTTT. It is translated as CASSLGVGTGTEAFF.

This clonotype came up many times. This chain connects TRBV7-2 to TRBJ2-5; D is possibly TRBD2 (5 bases). Trimming removed 4 bases at V and 5 bases at J, with 17 bases between. From germline, CDR1 is SGHTA and CDR2 FQGNSA. CDR3 length: 15 residues. This CDR3 reads CASSSDLIFRETQYF. The DNA for the CDR3 is TGTGCCAGCAGCTCGGACTTAATCTTCCGGGAGACCCAGTACTTC.

This clonotype was seen more than once but under ten times. The chain has TRBV19 and TRBJ1-2; no definite D call. From germline, CDR1 is LNHDA and CDR2 SQIVND (reference sequence). The V gene lost 10 bases and the J gene lost 2 bases, with 5 bases spanning the gap. The CDR3 length is 10 residues. The CDR3 DNA follows: TGTGCCACCGCCAACTATGGCTACACCTTC. It specifies CATANYGYTF.

This clonotype was picked up many times. The chain links TRBV5-1 to TRBJ2-1; TRBD1 matches 9 bases. The CDR3 contains 13 residues. Germline values: CDR1 SGHRS, CDR2 YFSETQ. Losses at the gene ends were 3 bases for V and 8 bases for J; bases not matched to a gene: 3. The CDR3 reads CASSYGQGHEQFF. The CDR3 DNA reads TGCGCCAGCAGCTATGGACAGGGGCATGAGCAGTTCTTC.

This clonotype has a count of ten or more. The gene calls are TRBV7-2 and TRBJ1-2; D ambiguous. The CDR3 contains 17 residues. Looked up from germline, CDR1 is SGHTA and CDR2 is FQGNSA. V lost 1 base to trimming and J lost 3 bases, with 18 bases between them. Written as DNA, the CDR3 is TGTGCCAGCAGCTTAGATGATGTGAGATGGGGTGACTATGGCTACACCTTC. Translation: CASSLDDVRWGDYGYTF.

This clonotype was seen at least ten times. This chain links TRBV20-1 with TRBJ1-6, with D possibly matching TRBD1 (5 bases). Trimming shortened V by 3 bases and J by 9 bases, and 15 bases separated the two germline ends. This CDR3 has 14 residues. Germline V lookup: CDR1 DFQATT, CDR2 SNEGSKA (reference sequence). CDR3 loop: CSARGGEMSSPLHF. The CDR3 nucleotides are TGCAGTGCTAGGGGGGGTGAAATGAGTTCACCCCTCCACTTT.

This clonotype has ten or more counts. The chain couples TRBV4-2 to TRBJ2-7; 8 bases are shared with TRBD1. The CDR3 totals 16 residues. Germline loops: CDR1 LGHNA, CDR2 YNFKEQ. The V gene end was trimmed by 2 bases and the J gene end by 0 bases; junction bases not matched to a gene: 6. CDR3 coding DNA: TGTGCCAGCAGCCAACTTACAGGGGGGAGCTCCTACGAGCAGTACTTC. Translating gives CASSQLTGGSSYEQYF.

This clonotype was detected many times. This rearrangement joins TRBV7-2 to TRBJ2-2; a weak D match, TRBD2 (5 bases). CDR1 SGHTA and CDR2 FQGNSA come from the germline V gene. V dropped 0 bases and J dropped 0 bases, with 8 bases sitting between them. CDR3 length: 16 amino acids. CDR3 amino acids: CASSLAPSPNTGELFF. Written as DNA, the CDR3 is TGTGCCAGCAGCTTAGCCCCTAGCCCGAACACCGGGGAGCTGTTTTTT.

This clonotype was detected ten times or more. The rearrangement joins TRBV10-3 to TRBJ2-1; 7 bases agree with TRBD1. Per germline, CDR1 ENHRY and CDR2 SYGVKD. The CDR3 is 19 residues long. Unmatched junction bases numbered 17, after V lost 6 bases and J lost 0 bases. The CDR3 here is CAISAHTTTGSTSYNEQFF. The CDR3 nucleotides are TGTGCCATCAGCGCCCACACAACGACAGGGTCCACCTCCTACAATGAGCAGTTCTTC.

This clonotype was observed at least ten times. V usage is TRBV5-1 and J usage is TRBJ2-7; D gene uncertain. CDR1 is SGHRS, CDR2 YFSETQ, per germline. This CDR3 region has 13 residues. V lost 0 bases, J lost 3 bases, and 7 bases lay in between. The CDR3 spells CASSLVPYYEQYF. Here the CDR3 DNA reads TGCGCCAGCAGCTTGGTACCATACTACGAGCAGTACTTC. Using reference TRBV5-1 and TRBJ2-7 for the parts outside the CDR3, the full variable domain is KAGVTQTPRYLIKTRGQQVTLSCSPISGHRSVSWYQQTPGQGLQFLFEYFSETQRNKGNFPGRFSGRQFSNSRSEMNVSTLELGDSALYLCASSLVPYYEQYFGPGTRLTVT.

This clonotype was recorded many times. The CDR3 bases are TGTGCCAGCAGCTTAGTTGAGTGGGCTGAAGCTTTCTTT. This codes for CASSLVEWAEAFF. The gene calls are TRBV7-2 and TRBJ1-1; no clear D. Deletions cut 1 base from V and 6 bases from J, with 9 bases between. The CDR3 consists of 13 residues. Germline V gene lookup returns CDR1 SGHTA and CDR2 FQGNSA.

Ten or more counts support this clonotype. This chain connects TRBV7-6 to TRBJ2-7, with TRBD2 matching 9 bases. The CDR3 consists of 15 residues. Germline V gene data show CDR1 as SGHVS and CDR2 as FNYEAQ. V was clipped by 2 bases and J by 5 bases; unmatched bases: 7. CDR3 region: CASSLTAGGPNEQYF. In DNA form, the CDR3 reads TGTGCCAGCAGCTTAACGGCGGGAGGGCCCAACGAGCAGTACTTC.

The J gene is TRBJ2-2, the V gene TRBV5-1; 8 positions agree with TRBD2. V trimming: 4 bases; J trimming: 4 bases; junction bases outside the gene matches: 6. Germline-derived CDR1 and CDR2 are SGHRS and YFSETQ. The CDR3 runs 15 residues. The CDR3 loop reads CASSRASGPTGELFF. The CDR3 bases are TGCGCCAGCAGCCGGGCTAGCGGGCCCACCGGGGAGCTGTTTTTT.

This clonotype has at least ten counts. CDR3 in amino acids: CASSLVSSQGIYEQYF. The DNA for the CDR3 is TGTGCCAGCAGCTTAGTTAGTTCCCAGGGGATCTACGAGCAGTACTTC. The chain is built from TRBV7-2 and TRBJ2-7, with D possibly being TRBD1 (6 bases). Germline CDR1 reads SGHTA; CDR2 reads FQGNSA. V was clipped by 1 base and J by 3 bases, with 16 bases between them. The CDR3 totals 16 residues.

This clonotype was counted ten times or more. The chain employs TRBV5-1 and TRBJ2-1; possible D gene TRBD1, 5 bases. The V and J ends lost 0 bases and 6 bases respectively, with 19 bases between them. The CDR3 loop spans 17 amino acids. Germline CDR1 is SGHRS and CDR2 is YFSETQ. The CDR3 DNA sequence: TGCGCCAGCAGCTTGGCCTGGGGCCGACCCCAGGGCAATGAGCAGTTCTTC. Encoded protein: CASSLAWGRPQGNEQFF. Full variable domain (remainder filled in from reference TRBV5-1 and TRBJ2-1): KAGVTQTPRYLIKTRGQQVTLSCSPISGHRSVSWYQQTPGQGLQFLFEYFSETQRNKGNFPGRFSGRQFSNSRSEMNVSTLELGDSALYLCASSLAWGRPQGNEQFFGPGTRLTVL.

This clonotype appeared many times. The chain is built from TRBV29-1 and TRBJ2-2, with D hard to call. The CDR3 sequence is 12 residues long. Trimming removed 4 bases at V and 4 bases at J, with 7 bases between. The V gene's germline CDR1 is SQVTM and CDR2 ANQGSEA. The CDR3 reads CSVVLVTGELFF. In DNA form, the CDR3 reads TGCAGCGTTGTGCTAGTCACCGGGGAGCTGTTTTTT.

There are many counts of this clonotype. This sequence joins TRBV12-3 or TRBV12-4 and TRBJ1-2; D is uncertain. This CDR3 has 12 amino acids. Trimming pared 4 bases from V and 6 bases from J, leaving 9 bases between. This CDR3 is CASSSLGNGYTF. Here the CDR3 DNA reads TGTGCCAGCAGTTCGCTGGGTAATGGCTACACCTTC.

This clonotype was seen many times. This chain connects TRBV7-2 to TRBJ1-5; D gene ambiguous. Germline V gives CDR1 SGHTA, CDR2 FQGNSA. The CDR3 runs 13 residues. The V end was cut by 5 bases, the J end by 0 bases, with 5 bases between. CDR3 loop: CASSRGSNQPQHF. CDR3 DNA: TGTGCCAGCAGCCGGGGTAGCAATCAGCCCCAGCATTTT.